The 10 T cell receptor beta chains below come from one sample, sequenced in a study of blood T cells in healthy people across ages. With a J-beta primer mix and a sample-barcoded 5' primer, a second PCR ran about 7 to 12 cycles. TCRdb re-called the 5' RACE reads with MiXCR, one entry per CDR3 protein. The sample includes some 700,000 distinct CDR3 sequences, about 20% of them seen just once. The specimen sequenced was blood. Source of these receptors: a man between 70 and 80 years old in good health.

There are a few counts of this clonotype. This rearrangement joins TRBV7-8 to TRBJ2-3; 10 positions agree with TRBD2. This CDR3 region has 18 residues. Germline values: CDR1 SGHVS, CDR2 FQNEAQ. After removal of 5 bases from V and 1 base from J, the junction contained 12 bases not matched to a gene. The CDR3 sequence: CASSIRTSGTSRTDTQYF. The CDR3 coding sequence is TGTGCCAGCAGCATCAGGACTAGCGGCACCTCACGCACAGATACGCAGTATTTT.

This clonotype was detected a few times. The junction and the germline gene differ at one end; a read error may be behind it. This chain joins TRBV5-6 and TRBJ2-5; no reliable D call. The germline V gene encodes CDR1 SGHDT and CDR2 YYEEEE. The CDR3 totals 11 residues. The DNA of the CDR3 is TGTGCCAGCAGCTTTGGAGAGGCCCAGTACTTC. Translated, it gives CASSFGEAQYF. Full variable domain (remainder filled in from reference TRBV5-6 and TRBJ2-5): DAGVTQSPTHLIKTRGQQVTLRCSPKSGHDTVSWYQQALGQGPQFIFQYYEEEERQRGNFPDRFSGHQFPNYSSELNVNALLLGDSALYLCASSFGEAQYFGPGTRLLVL.

This clonotype was seen many times. The chain recombines TRBV7-2 with TRBJ2-3; D is undetermined. The CDR3 consists of 13 residues. The V gene's germline CDR1 is SGHTA and CDR2 FQGNSA. Deletions cut 3 bases from V and 5 bases from J, with 9 bases between. The CDR3 loop is CASSFKAVDTQYF. CDR3 in DNA: TGTGCCAGCAGCTTTAAGGCGGTAGATACGCAGTATTTT.

This clonotype was detected many times. The chain combines TRBV20-1 with TRBJ2-3, with 8 positions matching TRBD1. Germline lookup yields CDR1 DFQATT and CDR2 SNEGSKA (reference sequence). This CDR3 region has 15 residues. V was clipped by 6 bases and J by 2 bases; unmatched bases: 10. For the CDR3, the DNA is TGCAGTGCACTAAACCCGGGACAGGTCACAGATACGCAGTATTTT. It translates to CSALNPGQVTDTQYF.

This clonotype has just a few counts. The V call is TRBV18, the J call TRBJ2-4; maybe TRBD2 (6 bases). Deletions cut 3 bases from V and 5 bases from J, with 14 bases between. Germline V CDR1 and CDR2: KGHSH, LQKENI. This CDR3 spans 15 amino acids. The CDR3 DNA reads as TGTGCCAGCTCACCCGTGGGGGGTTTTCAAAACATTCAGTACTTC. Translating gives CASSPVGGFQNIQYF.

This clonotype was seen a handful of times. The J gene is TRBJ1-5, the V gene TRBV29-1; D is perhaps TRBD1 (6 bases). V was shortened by 2 bases and J by 6 bases, with 11 bases between the two germline ends. Germline-derived CDR1 and CDR2 are SQVTM and ANQGSEA. This CDR3 is 13 amino acids long. CDR3 sequence reads: CSVEWGAGQPQHF. CDR3 DNA sequence: TGCAGCGTTGAATGGGGGGCCGGTCAGCCCCAGCATTTT.

This clonotype was seen a single time. The chain couples TRBV18 to TRBJ2-7; D unresolved. Germline V gene sequence: CDR1 KGHSH, CDR2 LQKENI. The CDR3 covers 14 residues. V was trimmed by 3 bases and J by 7 bases, leaving 16 bases between them. The CDR3 nucleotides read TGTGCCAGCTCACCGGATAGTCGCGTAACGGAGCAGTACTTC. Protein sequence: CASSPDSRVTEQYF.

This rearrangement joins TRBV6-6 to TRBJ2-7, with 15 nucleotides matching TRBD2. This CDR3 has 16 amino acids. Germline V lookup: CDR1 MNHNY, CDR2 SVGAGI (reference sequence). V lost 0 bases to trimming and J lost 6 bases; unmatched junction nucleotides: 3. The CDR3: CASSYSGTSGGREQYF. The CDR3, as DNA: TGTGCCAGCAGTTACTCGGGGACTAGCGGGGGGCGCGAGCAGTACTTC.

This clonotype has only a few counts. The chain carries TRBV12-3 or TRBV12-4 and TRBJ1-2; 7 bases are a match to TRBD1. The CDR3 is 16 amino acids. Trimming cost V 6 bases and J 4 bases; bases outside gene matches: 14. The CDR3 DNA follows: TGTGCCAGCAGCCGCCGGACAGGCCCGACCAGCTATGGCTACACCTTC. The encoded protein is CASSRRTGPTSYGYTF.

V usage is TRBV11-2 and J usage is TRBJ2-3; TRBD1 might be the D (5 bases). Germline-derived CDR1 and CDR2 are SGHAT and FQNNGV. The length of the CDR3 is 14 residues. The V gene lost 4 bases and the J gene lost 10 bases, with 18 bases spanning the gap. DNA of the CDR3: TGTGCCAGCAGCTCGTTGACCAGCACAGGTGCGCAGTATTTT. This codes for CASSSLTSTGAQYF.